The 18 T cell receptor beta chains presented below share a single source sample, sequenced in a study of blood T cell repertoires in COVID-19. TCRdb keeps only in-frame clones here, not all; method: immunoSEQ multiplex PCR. The sample records around 480,000 clones, about nine tenths being singletons. The sample taken for sequencing was PBMCs or T cells enriched from blood (not recorded which). The receptors here all came from a woman younger than 35 who had recovered from COVID-19.

This clone has a handful of counts. This specimen includes other DNA sequences encoding the same CDR3. The J gene is TRBJ2-5, the V gene TRBV12-3 or TRBV12-4; D may be TRBD2 (6 bases). V shed 3 bases and J shed 4 bases, with 9 bases lying between them. This CDR3 region has 13 residues. DNA of the CDR3: TGTGCCAGCAGTTTGATGGGGGGAGAGACCCAGTACTTC. Its translation is CASSLMGGETQYF.

This rearrangement joins TRBV7-9 to TRBJ2-2; D is uncertain. Germline CDR1 is SEHNR and CDR2 is FQNEAQ (reference sequence). Deletions cut 5 bases from V and 5 bases from J, with 18 bases between. CDR3 size: 16 residues. The CDR3 reads CASSPLALSVTGELFF. The CDR3 DNA sequence: TGTGCCAGCAGCCCTTTAGCCCTGTCAGTTACCGGGGAGCTGTTTTTT. The variable domain in full, completed from reference TRBV7-9 and TRBJ2-2, reads DTGVSQNPRHKITKRGQNVTFRCDPISEHNRLYWYRQTLGQGPEFLTYFQNEAQLEKSRLLSDRFSAERPKGSFSTLEIQRTEQGDSAMYLCASSPLALSVTGELFFGEGSRLTVL.

The genes are TRBV19 and TRBJ2-2, with 7 bases aligning to TRBD1. This CDR3 has 15 residues. With 5 bases clipped from V and 0 bases from J, the junction kept 3 bases outside the gene matches. Germline CDR1 is LNHDA and CDR2 is SQIVND (reference sequence). The CDR3 coding sequence is TGTGCCAGTAGTCAGGGGGTATCGAACACCGGGGAGCTGTTTTTT. Amino acid sequence: CASSQGVSNTGELFF.

This clone came up once. The V gene is TRBV6-1, the J gene TRBJ1-2; 9 bases are shared with TRBD1. The CDR3 totals 16 residues. The V segment lost 3 bases and the J segment 4 bases; nucleotides outside the gene matches: 9. Germline assignment: CDR1 MNHNS and CDR2 SASEGT. The CDR3 DNA is TGTGCCAGCAGTGATCGGGGGACAGGGTTCTTCTATGGCTACACCTTC. This encodes CASSDRGTGFFYGYTF.

This rearrangement joins TRBV2 to TRBJ2-1; 7 bases are shared with TRBD1. The CDR3 is 14 residues long. With 6 bases clipped from V and 5 bases from J, the junction kept 7 bases outside the gene matches. Germline V gives CDR1 SNHLY, CDR2 FYNNEI. The CDR3 spells CASSRQGSNNEQFF. The CDR3 nucleotides are TGTGCCAGCAGCCGACAGGGTTCGAACAATGAGCAGTTCTTC.

The chain carries TRBV7-2 and TRBJ2-2, with TRBD1 matching over 9 bases. V lost 8 bases to trimming and J lost 5 bases; unmatched junction nucleotides: 9. CDR1 and CDR2 (germline): SGHTA, FQGNSA. The CDR3 sequence is 15 residues long. The CDR3 here is CASSYNRGQTGELFF. The CDR3 nucleotides read TGTGCCAGCTCGTATAACAGGGGGCAAACCGGGGAGCTGTTTTTT.

The chain carries TRBV7-9 and TRBJ1-1, with no clear D. Trimming cost V 5 bases and J 5 bases, with 12 bases left between them. The V gene's germline CDR1 is SEHNR and CDR2 FQNEAQ (reference sequence). This CDR3 is built from 13 residues. The chain's CDR3 is CASSPRGWTEAFF. CDR3 coding DNA: TGTGCCAGCAGCCCCCGGGGATGGACTGAAGCTTTCTTT.

CDR3 in amino acids: CASGTTSTDTQYF. DNA for the CDR3: TGTGCCAGCGGGACTACCTCCACAGATACGCAGTATTTT. The chain employs TRBV12-3 or TRBV12-4 and TRBJ2-3; 7 positions match TRBD2. V shed 8 bases and J 2 bases; nucleotides not matched to a gene: 4. The CDR3 loop spans 13 amino acids.

The chain is built from TRBV10-1 and TRBJ2-1; D gene unclear. Germline CDR1 WNHNN, CDR2 SYGVQD (reference sequence). The CDR3 runs 14 residues. Trimming left V 3 bases short and J 0 bases short, with 6 bases between. DNA for the CDR3: TGCGCCAGCAGTGATGAGAGCTCCTACAATGAGCAGTTCTTC. Encoded protein: CASSDESSYNEQFF.

J is TRBJ2-7 and V is TRBV2; 8 positions agree with TRBD2. Germline assignment: CDR1 SNHLY and CDR2 FYNNEI. Losses at the gene ends were 6 bases for V and 4 bases for J; bases not matched to a gene: 14. This CDR3 spans 16 amino acids. CDR3 sequence (DNA): TGTGCCAGCAGGGGTCGTCTAAGAGCGGGGGATTACGAGCAGTACTTC. Protein product: CASRGRLRAGDYEQYF. Supplemented by reference TRBV2 and TRBJ2-7, the full variable domain reads EPEVTQTPSHQVTQMGQEVILRCVPISNHLYFYWYRQILGQKVEFLVSFYNNEISEKSEIFDDQFSVERPDGSNFTLKIRSTKLEDSAMYFCASRGRLRAGDYEQYFGPGTRLTVT.

The chain recombines TRBV2 with TRBJ1-3, with D maybe TRBD1 (6 bases). Trimming took 7 bases from V and 0 from J, leaving 25 bases between them. CDR1 and CDR2 from the germline V gene are SNHLY and FYNNEI. There are 19 residues in the CDR3. This CDR3 reads CASKWPGGQVMSSGNTIYF. CDR3 nucleotides: TGTGCCAGCAAGTGGCCTGGGGGACAAGTTATGAGCTCTGGAAACACCATATATTTT.

The V call is TRBV4-2, the J call TRBJ1-1; 8 bases match TRBD1. V was pared by 4 bases and J by 2 bases, with 6 bases of the junction left unmatched. The CDR3 runs to 15 residues. Germline CDR1 and CDR2: LGHNA and YNFKEQ. The CDR3 loop is CASSPAQGGNTEAFF. The CDR3 DNA is TGTGCCAGCAGCCCTGCACAGGGGGGAAACACTGAAGCTTTCTTT.

This chain connects TRBV27 to TRBJ1-6, with D perhaps TRBD1 (5 bases). The CDR3 runs 18 residues. With 1 base removed from V and 3 bases from J, the gap between germline ends came to 16 bases. The germline CDR1 and CDR2 sequences are MNHEY and SMNVEV (reference sequence). CDR3 region: CASSLFAQGSGYNSPLHF. CDR3 in DNA: TGTGCCAGCAGTTTATTCGCCCAGGGATCGGGCTATAATTCACCCCTCCACTTT.

The chain employs TRBV6-4 and TRBJ1-5, with TRBD1 matching over 7 bases. This CDR3 comprises 17 residues. Trimming removed 9 bases from V and 0 bases from J; junction bases left unmatched: 14. The germline gives CDR1 MRHNA, CDR2 SNTAGT. CDR3 in amino acids: CASSTGDLVYSNQPQHF. For the CDR3, the DNA is TGTGCCAGTAGTACAGGGGATCTTGTTTATAGCAATCAGCCCCAGCATTTT.

V gene TRBV30 combines with J gene TRBJ1-1; D unresolved. Per germline, CDR1 GTSNPN and CDR2 SVGIG (reference sequence). CDR3 length equals 14 residues. Trimming pared 0 bases from V and 6 bases from J, leaving 14 bases between. The CDR3 region is CAWSVRAGSAEAFF. CDR3 bases: TGTGCCTGGAGTGTAAGGGCGGGGAGCGCTGAAGCTTTCTTT.

The chain couples TRBV25-1 to TRBJ2-1, with TRBD2 matching over 9 bases. Trimming at V came to 1 base and at J to 6 bases, leaving 4 bases not matched to a gene. This CDR3 spans 15 amino acids. Germline values: CDR1 MGHDK, CDR2 SYGVNS. The CDR3 spells CASSESDSGGNEQFF. The CDR3 coding sequence is TGTGCCAGCAGTGAATCCGATAGCGGGGGCAATGAGCAGTTCTTC. Full variable domain (remainder filled in from reference TRBV25-1 and TRBJ2-1): EADIYQTPRYLVIGTGKKITLECSQTMGHDKMYWYQQDPGMELHLIHYSYGVNSTEKGDLSSESTVSRIRTEHFPLTLESARPSHTSQYLCASSESDSGGNEQFFGPGTRLTVL.

As for this clone: This sample includes further DNA sequences coding for the same CDR3. The chain employs TRBV30 and TRBJ1-1, with D possibly matching TRBD1 (5 bases). V shed 0 bases and J shed 4 bases, with 9 bases lying between them. The CDR3 has 13 amino acids. Germline V CDR1 and CDR2: GTSNPN, SVGIG (reference sequence). This CDR3 reads CAWSVRGGTEAFF. The DNA for the CDR3 is TGTGCCTGGAGTGTACGCGGGGGCACTGAAGCTTTCTTT.

As regards this clone: Other nucleotide sequences in the sample specify the same CDR3. This rearrangement joins TRBV12-3 or TRBV12-4 to TRBJ2-7; possibly TRBD1 for D (6 bases). This CDR3 comprises 13 residues. Trimming pared 7 bases from V and 3 bases from J, leaving 13 bases between. CDR3 sequence reads: CASTLGGSYEQYF. The CDR3 DNA follows: TGTGCCAGCACCCTTGGGGGCAGCTACGAGCAGTACTTC.